This T cell receptor beta chain is from a study of blood T cell repertoires in COVID-19. Across the whole study: Italy, Spain and the United States were the sources of the convalescent and acute COVID-19 samples. PBMCs, B-cell-depleted T cells, or T cells provided the cDNA or gDNA that made up the material.

As originally analysed: Nucleated cell counts were estimated from reference gene primer amplification. Generated by immunoSEQ multiplex PCR, the TCRdb table keeps only in-frame clones and is missing some. V and J calls and clone size are those listed in that table; D and trimming were worked out from the DNA. The sample includes roughly 79,000 clones, around nine tenths of them seen just once. V lost 7 bases, J lost 4 bases, and 19 bases lay in between. Per germline, CDR1 MNHEY and CDR2 SVGAGI. The CDR3 is made up of 15 amino acids. The chain couples TRBV6-5 to TRBJ1-2; D may be TRBD1 (6 bases). Sample: peripheral blood. This sequence originates from a woman older than 75 with active or convalescent COVID-19. The CDR3 nucleotides read TGTGCCAGCAAGCGACAGGCAGGGGTGGGCTATGGCTACACCTTC. It encodes CASKRQAGVGYGYTF.